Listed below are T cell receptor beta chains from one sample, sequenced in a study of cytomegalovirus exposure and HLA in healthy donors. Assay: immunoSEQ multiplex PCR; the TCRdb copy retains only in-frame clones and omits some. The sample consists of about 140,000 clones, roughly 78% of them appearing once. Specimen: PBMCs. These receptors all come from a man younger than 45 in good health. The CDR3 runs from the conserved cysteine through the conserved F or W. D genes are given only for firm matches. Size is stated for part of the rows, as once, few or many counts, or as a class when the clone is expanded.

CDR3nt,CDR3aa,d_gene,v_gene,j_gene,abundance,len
TGCGCCAGCAGCCAAGGGACTTCCACTCGGAATGAGCAGTTCTTC,CASSQGTSTRNEQFF,-,TRBV4-1,TRBJ2-1,-,15
TGTGCCAGCAGTCACGGACAGACCACAGATACGCAGTATTTT,CASSHGQTTDTQYF,-,TRBV6-5,TRBJ2-3,-,14
TGTGCCAGCAGCTTCTCCGGGACAGGGGTCAATGAGCAGTTCTTC,CASSFSGTGVNEQFF,TRBD1,TRBV7-2,TRBJ2-1,-,15
TGTGCCAGCAAGAGGAGTCTAGCGGGAGGAGAGACCCAGTACTTC,CASKRSLAGGETQYF,TRBD2,TRBV27,TRBJ2-5,-,15
TGTGCCAGCAGCTTCCTGCGGGGGCGGGGAGGTAATCAGCCCCAGCATTTT,CASSFLRGRGGNQPQHF,-,TRBV7-2,TRBJ1-5,-,17
TGTGCCAGCGGCCCCTGGGGAGTACGGGACACCGGGGAGCTGTTTTTT,CASGPWGVRDTGELFF,-,TRBV27,TRBJ2-2,-,16
TGTGCCACCAGCAGAGAACTAGCGGGCTACGAGCAGTACTTC,CATSRELAGYEQYF,TRBD2,TRBV15,TRBJ2-7,-,14
TGTGCCAGCAGTCGACAGGGGAATCAGCCCCAGCATTTT,CASSRQGNQPQHF,TRBD1,TRBV6-5,TRBJ1-5,-,13
TGTGCCAGCAGTCCCCGTGGGGCAGGTCTTTACAATGAGCAGTTCTTC,CASSPRGAGLYNEQFF,-,TRBV28,TRBJ2-1,once,16
TGCGCCAGCAGCCAAGATAGCGGCGGGGGCCAAGAGACCCAGTACTTC,CASSQDSGGGQETQYF,TRBD2,TRBV4-1,TRBJ2-5,-,16
TGTGCCAGCAGTGAAGCGACGGGGGAAAACTATGGCTACACCTTC,CASSEATGENYGYTF,-,TRBV6-1,TRBJ1-2,-,15
TGTGCCAGCCGACTAGCGGCGGGCTACGAGCAGTACTTC,CASRLAAGYEQYF,TRBD2,TRBV7-2,TRBJ2-7,-,13
TGCAGCGTACAGGTGGATGAAAAACTGTTTTTT,CSVQVDEKLFF,-,TRBV29-1,TRBJ1-4,few,11
TGTGCCACTGCGGTAGGAGGAAGGAACACTGAAGCTTTCTTT,CATAVGGRNTEAFF,-,TRBV19,TRBJ1-1,-,14